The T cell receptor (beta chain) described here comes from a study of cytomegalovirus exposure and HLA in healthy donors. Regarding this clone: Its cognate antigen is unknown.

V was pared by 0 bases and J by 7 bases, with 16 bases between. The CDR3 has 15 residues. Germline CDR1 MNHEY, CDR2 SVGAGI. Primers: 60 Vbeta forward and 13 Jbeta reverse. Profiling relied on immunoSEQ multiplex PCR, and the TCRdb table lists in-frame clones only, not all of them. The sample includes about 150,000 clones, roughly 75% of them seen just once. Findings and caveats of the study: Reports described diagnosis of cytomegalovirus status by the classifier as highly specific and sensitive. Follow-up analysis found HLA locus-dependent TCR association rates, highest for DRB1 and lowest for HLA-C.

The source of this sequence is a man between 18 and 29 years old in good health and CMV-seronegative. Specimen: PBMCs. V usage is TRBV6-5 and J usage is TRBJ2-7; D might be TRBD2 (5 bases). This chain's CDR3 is CASSYSSGSPREQYF. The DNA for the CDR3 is TGTGCCAGCAGTTACTCGAGCGGATCCCCGCGAGAGCAGTACTTC.